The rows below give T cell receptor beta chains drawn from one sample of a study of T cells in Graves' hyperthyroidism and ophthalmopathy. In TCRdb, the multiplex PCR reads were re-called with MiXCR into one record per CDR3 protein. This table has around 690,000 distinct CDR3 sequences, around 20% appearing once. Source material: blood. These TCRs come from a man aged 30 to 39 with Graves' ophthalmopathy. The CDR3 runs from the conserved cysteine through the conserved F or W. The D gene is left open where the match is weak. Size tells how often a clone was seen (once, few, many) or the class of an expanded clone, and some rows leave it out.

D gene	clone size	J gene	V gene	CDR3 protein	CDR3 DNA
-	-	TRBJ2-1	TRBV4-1	CASSSLMGSAGNEQFF	TGCGCCAGCAGCTCATTGATGGGTAGTGCGGGGAATGAGCAGTTCTTC
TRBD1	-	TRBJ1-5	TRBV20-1	CSARESGQGWDQPQHF	TGCAGTGCTAGAGAATCGGGACAGGGCTGGGATCAGCCCCAGCATTTT
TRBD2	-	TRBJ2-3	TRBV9	CASSVVIAGSTDTQYF	TGTGCCAGCAGCGTAGTGATAGCGGGTAGCACAGATACGCAGTATTTT
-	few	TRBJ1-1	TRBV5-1	CASSLVARDEAFF	TGCGCCAGCAGCTTGGTGGCCAGGGATGAAGCTTTCTTT
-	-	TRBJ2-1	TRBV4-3	CASSQGEGDVTNEQFF	TGCGCCAGCAGCCAAGGAGAAGGGGACGTAACGAATGAGCAGTTCTTC
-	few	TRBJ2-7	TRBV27	CASSLWGLREQYF	TGTGCCAGCAGTTTATGGGGGCTACGGGAGCAGTACTTC
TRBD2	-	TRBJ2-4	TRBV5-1	CASSRAGVINIQYF	TGCGCCAGCAGCCGAGCGGGAGTGATAAACATTCAGTACTTC
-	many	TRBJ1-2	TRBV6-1	CASREPGVDGYTF	TGTGCCAGCAGGGAACCAGGAGTCGATGGCTACACCTTC
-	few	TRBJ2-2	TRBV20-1	CSARKGGTGELFF	TGCAGTGCTAGAAAAGGTGGCACCGGGGAGCTGTTTTTT
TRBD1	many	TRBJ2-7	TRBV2	CASTPGTGGYEQYF	TGTGCCAGCACCCCCGGGACAGGGGGCTACGAGCAGTACTTC
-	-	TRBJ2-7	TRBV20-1	CSARETGTNPYEQYF	TGCAGTGCTAGAGAGACCGGGACAAACCCCTACGAGCAGTACTTC
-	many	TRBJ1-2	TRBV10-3	CAISESREGDGYTF	TGTGCCATCAGTGAGTCAAGGGAAGGGGATGGCTACACCTTC
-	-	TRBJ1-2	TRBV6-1	CASGNQGGYTF	TGTGCCAGCGGCAACCAGGGAGGCTACACCTTC
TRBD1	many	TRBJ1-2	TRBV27	CASSPNGQGRYGYTF	TGTGCCAGCAGTCCGAATGGACAGGGGCGATATGGCTACACCTTC
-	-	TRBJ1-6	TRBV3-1	CASSHDRRSPLHF	TGTGCCAGCAGCCATGACCGGCGGTCACCCCTCCACTTT